The clone carrying this T cell receptor beta chain was counted ten times or more. TCRdb reanalysed the 5' RACE reads using MiXCR and keeps one entry per CDR3 protein. Of roughly 130,000 distinct CDR3 sequences detected, approximately 6.3% appear once; the ten largest clones hold under 2.5%. The length of the CDR3 is 16 residues. The germline CDR1 and CDR2 sequences are SGHTA and FQGNSA. V was shortened by 6 bases and J by 1 base, with 19 bases between the two germline ends. These data come from a study of T-cell memory formation after mild COVID-19. Study-level information: Clusters of TCRs were largely donor specific.

The chain recombines TRBV7-2 with TRBJ2-7; D may be TRBD2 (6 bases). Sample: PBMCs or a T cell subset sorted from them (not recorded which). The TCR originated in an adult woman who had mild COVID-19 (a few samples of this study predate the infection). Cell type and time point are not known. The CDR3 loop is CASSFGGTQTSYEQYF. CDR3 bases: TGTGCCAGCAGTTTCGGCGGGACTCAAACATCCTACGAGCAGTACTTC.